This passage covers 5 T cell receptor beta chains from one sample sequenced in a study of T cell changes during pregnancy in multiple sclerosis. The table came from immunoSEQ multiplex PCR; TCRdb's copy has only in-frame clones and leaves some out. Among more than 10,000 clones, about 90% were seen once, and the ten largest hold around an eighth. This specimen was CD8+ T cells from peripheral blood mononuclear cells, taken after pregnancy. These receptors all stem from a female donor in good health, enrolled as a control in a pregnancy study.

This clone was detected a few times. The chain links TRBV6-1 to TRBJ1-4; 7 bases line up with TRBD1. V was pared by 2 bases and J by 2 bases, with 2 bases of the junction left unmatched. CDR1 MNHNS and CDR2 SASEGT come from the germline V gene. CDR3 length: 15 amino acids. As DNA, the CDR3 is TGTGCCAGCAGTGAATTACAGGGGACTAATGAAAAACTGTTTTTT. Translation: CASSELQGTNEKLFF.

CDR3 loop: CASSQPRDEQFF. The CDR3, as DNA: TGTGCCAGCAGCCAACCACGGGATGAGCAGTTCTTC. This chain links TRBV7-2 with TRBJ2-1; D is unclear. Germline V gene data show CDR1 as SGHTA and CDR2 as FQGNSA. The CDR3 loop spans 12 amino acids. V lost 5 bases and J 8 bases, leaving 10 bases between the germline ends.

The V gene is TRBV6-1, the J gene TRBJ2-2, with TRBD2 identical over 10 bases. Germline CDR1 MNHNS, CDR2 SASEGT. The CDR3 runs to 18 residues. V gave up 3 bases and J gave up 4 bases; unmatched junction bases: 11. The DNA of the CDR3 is TGTGCCAGCAGTGATTCCGGGACTAGCGCGTTTCGCACCGGGGAGCTGTTTTTT. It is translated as CASSDSGTSAFRTGELFF.

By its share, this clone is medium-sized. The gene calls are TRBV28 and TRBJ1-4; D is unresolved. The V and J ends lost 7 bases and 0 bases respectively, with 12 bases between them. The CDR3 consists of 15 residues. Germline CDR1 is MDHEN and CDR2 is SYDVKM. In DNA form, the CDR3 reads TGTGCCAGCACCCGTCTCGCAGCAACTAATGAAAAACTGTTTTTT. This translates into CASTRLAATNEKLFF.

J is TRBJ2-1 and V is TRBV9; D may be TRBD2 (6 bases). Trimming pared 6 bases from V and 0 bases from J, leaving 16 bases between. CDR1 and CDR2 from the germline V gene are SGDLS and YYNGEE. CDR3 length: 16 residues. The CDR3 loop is CASTPGGRYSYNEQFF. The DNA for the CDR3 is TGTGCCAGCACCCCCGGAGGGAGATACTCCTACAATGAGCAGTTCTTC.